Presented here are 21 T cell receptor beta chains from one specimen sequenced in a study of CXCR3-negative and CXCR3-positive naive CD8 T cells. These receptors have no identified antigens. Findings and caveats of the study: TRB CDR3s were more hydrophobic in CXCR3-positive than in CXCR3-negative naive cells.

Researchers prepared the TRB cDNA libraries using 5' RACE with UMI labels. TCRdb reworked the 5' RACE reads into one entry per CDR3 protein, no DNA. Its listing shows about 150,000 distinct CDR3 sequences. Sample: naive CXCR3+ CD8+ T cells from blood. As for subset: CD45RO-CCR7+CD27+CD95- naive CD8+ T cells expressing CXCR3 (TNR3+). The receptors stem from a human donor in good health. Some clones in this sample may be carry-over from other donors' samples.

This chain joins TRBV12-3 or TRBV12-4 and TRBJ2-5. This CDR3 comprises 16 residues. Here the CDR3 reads CASSLARGTVQETQYF.

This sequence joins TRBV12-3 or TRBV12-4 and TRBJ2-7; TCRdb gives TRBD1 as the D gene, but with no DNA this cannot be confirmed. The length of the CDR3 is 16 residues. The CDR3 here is CASSSSYRGLSDEQYF.

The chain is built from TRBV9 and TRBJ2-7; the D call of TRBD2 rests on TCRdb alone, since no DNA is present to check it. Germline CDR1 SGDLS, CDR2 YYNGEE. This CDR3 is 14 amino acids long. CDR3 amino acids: CASSVGSGVYEQYF.

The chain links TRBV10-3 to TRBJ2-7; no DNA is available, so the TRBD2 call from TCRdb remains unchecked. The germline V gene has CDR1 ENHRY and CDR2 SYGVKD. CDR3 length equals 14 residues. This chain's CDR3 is CAITPAGNSYEQYF.

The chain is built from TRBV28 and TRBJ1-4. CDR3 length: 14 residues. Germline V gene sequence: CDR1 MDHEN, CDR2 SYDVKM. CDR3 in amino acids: CASSLFGDSEKLFF.

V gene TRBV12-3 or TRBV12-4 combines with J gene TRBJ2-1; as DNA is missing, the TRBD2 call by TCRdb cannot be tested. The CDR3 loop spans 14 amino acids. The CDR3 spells CASSLTLAGEWKFF.

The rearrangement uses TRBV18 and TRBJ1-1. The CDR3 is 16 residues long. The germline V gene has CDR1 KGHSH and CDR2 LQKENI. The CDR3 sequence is CASSPREEWGDTEAFF.

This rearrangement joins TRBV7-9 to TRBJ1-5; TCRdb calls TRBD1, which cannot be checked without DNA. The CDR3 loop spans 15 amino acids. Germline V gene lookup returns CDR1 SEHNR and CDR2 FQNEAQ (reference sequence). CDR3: CASSLGAGGNQPQHF.

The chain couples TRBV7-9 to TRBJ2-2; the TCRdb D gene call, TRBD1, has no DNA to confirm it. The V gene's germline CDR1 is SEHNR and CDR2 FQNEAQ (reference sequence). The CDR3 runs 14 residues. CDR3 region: CASGLTGEVGELFF.

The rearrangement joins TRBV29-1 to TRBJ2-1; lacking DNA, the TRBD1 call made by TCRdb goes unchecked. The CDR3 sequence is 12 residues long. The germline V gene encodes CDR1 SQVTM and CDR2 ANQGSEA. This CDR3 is CSVEEGGNEQFF.

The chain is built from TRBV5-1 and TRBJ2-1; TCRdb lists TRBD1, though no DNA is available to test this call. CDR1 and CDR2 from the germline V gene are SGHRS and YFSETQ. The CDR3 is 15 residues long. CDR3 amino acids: CASSPGQGARGGQFF.

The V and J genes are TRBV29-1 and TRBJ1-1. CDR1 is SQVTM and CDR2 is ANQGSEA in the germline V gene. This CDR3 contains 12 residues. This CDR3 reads CSVDLTWTGAFF. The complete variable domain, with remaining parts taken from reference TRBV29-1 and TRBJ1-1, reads SAVISQKPSRDICQRGTSLTIQCQVDSQVTMMFWYRQQPGQSLTLIATANQGSEATYESGFVIDKFPISRPNLTFSTLTVSNMSPEDSSIYLCSVDLTWTGAFFGQGTRLTVV.

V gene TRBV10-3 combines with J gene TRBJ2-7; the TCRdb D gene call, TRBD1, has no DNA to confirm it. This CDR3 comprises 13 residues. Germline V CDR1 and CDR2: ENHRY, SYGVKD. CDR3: CAISAGQRYEQYF.

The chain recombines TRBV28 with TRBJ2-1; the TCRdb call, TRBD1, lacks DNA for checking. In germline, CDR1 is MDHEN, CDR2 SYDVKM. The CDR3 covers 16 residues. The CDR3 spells CASSLLGGRSYNEQFF.

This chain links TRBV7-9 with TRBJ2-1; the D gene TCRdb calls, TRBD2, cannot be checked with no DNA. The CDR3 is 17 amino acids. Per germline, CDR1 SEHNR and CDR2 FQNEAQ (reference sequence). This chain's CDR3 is CAGSFLLAGGSYNEQFF.

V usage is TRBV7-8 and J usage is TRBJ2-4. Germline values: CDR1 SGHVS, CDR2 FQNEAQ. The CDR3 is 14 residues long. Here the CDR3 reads CASSFQDGSNIQYF.

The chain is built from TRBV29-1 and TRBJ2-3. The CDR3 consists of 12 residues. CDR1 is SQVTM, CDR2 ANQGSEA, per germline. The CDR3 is CSVETETDTQYF.

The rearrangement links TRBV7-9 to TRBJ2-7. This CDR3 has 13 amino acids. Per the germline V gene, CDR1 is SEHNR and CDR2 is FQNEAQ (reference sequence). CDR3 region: CASSSAVSYEQYF. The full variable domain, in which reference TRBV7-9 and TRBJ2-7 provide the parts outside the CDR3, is DTGVSQNPRHKITKRGQNVTFRCDPISEHNRLYWYRQTLGQGPEFLTYFQNEAQLEKSRLLSDRFSAERPKGSFSTLEIQRTEQGDSAMYLCASSSAVSYEQYFGPGTRLTVT.

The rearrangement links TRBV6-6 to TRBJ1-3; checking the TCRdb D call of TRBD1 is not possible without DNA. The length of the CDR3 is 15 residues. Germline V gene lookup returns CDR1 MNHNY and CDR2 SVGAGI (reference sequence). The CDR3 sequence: CASTQGLSPGNTIYF.

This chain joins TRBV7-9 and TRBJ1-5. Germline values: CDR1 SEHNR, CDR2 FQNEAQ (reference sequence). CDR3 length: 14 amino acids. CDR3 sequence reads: CASSLAPSNQPQHF. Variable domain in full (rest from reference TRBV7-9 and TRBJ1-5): DTGVSQNPRHKITKRGQNVTFRCDPISEHNRLYWYRQTLGQGPEFLTYFQNEAQLEKSRLLSDRFSAERPKGSFSTLEIQRTEQGDSAMYLCASSLAPSNQPQHFGDGTRLSIL.

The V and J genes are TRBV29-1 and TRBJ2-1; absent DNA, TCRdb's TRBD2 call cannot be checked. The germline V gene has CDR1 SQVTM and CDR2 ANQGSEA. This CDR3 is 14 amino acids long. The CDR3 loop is CSVDASGDYNEQFF.